These T cell receptor beta chains were read from a single sample in a study of OX40 agonist ivuxolimab in advanced cancers. Method: immunoSEQ multiplex PCR; TCRdb's copy keeps in-frame clones and lacks some. This table holds around 24,000 clones, 80% to 85% found once. This material consisted of CD4+ or CD8+ T cells sorted from blood, taken in a trial of the OX40 agonist ivuxolimab. Receptors were obtained from an adult with an advanced solid tumor such as melanoma, head and neck, liver or kidney cancer. CDR3s include the opening cysteine and the closing phenylalanine or tryptophan. Fields, in order: J gene, D gene, V gene, clone size, CDR3 protein, CDR3 DNA. The D gene is left open where the match is weak. Clone size is shown for a subset of rows, as once, few, many or a class of expanded clone.

TRBJ2-7,TRBD2,TRBV15,NA,CATSREVGGGTYEQYF,TGTGCCACCAGCAGAGAGGTGGGGGGGGGAACCTACGAGCAGTACTTC
TRBJ2-4,NA,TRBV6-5,NA,CASSTRQRNIQYF,TGTGCCAGCAGCACCCGGCAGCGAAACATTCAGTACTTC
TRBJ2-7,NA,TRBV7-3,NA,CASSSGIGGNLHTGGEQYF,TGTGCCAGCAGCTCCGGGATAGGCGGGAACCTCCACACCGGGGGCGAGCAGTACTTC
TRBJ1-1,NA,TRBV5-6,once,CASSLRPTGEAFF,TGTGCCAGCAGCTTGCGACCGACAGGTGAAGCTTTCTTT
TRBJ1-2,NA,TRBV9,NA,CASSVAAGVGYTF,TGTGCCAGCAGCGTAGCGGCAGGGGTGGGCTACACCTTC
TRBJ2-7,TRBD2,TRBV7-9,NA,CASSSSGTSSYEQYF,TGTGCCAGCAGCTCTTCCGGGACTAGCAGCTACGAGCAGTACTTC
TRBJ1-4,NA,TRBV5-4,NA,CASSPNREEEKLFF,TGTGCCAGCAGCCCAAACAGGGAAGAGGAAAAACTGTTTTTT
TRBJ1-1,NA,TRBV11-1,NA,CASSPWTANTEAFF,TGTGCCAGCAGCCCCTGGACGGCTAACACTGAAGCTTTCTTT
TRBJ2-1,NA,TRBV5-8,few,CASSLWGGRAPGQFF,TGTGCCAGCAGCTTGTGGGGCGGCCGGGCGCCCGGGCAGTTCTTC
TRBJ2-3,NA,TRBV7-9,large,CASSLSANPTDTQYF,TGTGCCAGCAGCTTATCTGCTAACCCCACAGATACGCAGTATTTT
TRBJ1-1,NA,TRBV6-6,NA,CASSPSQANTEAFF,TGTGCCAGCAGTCCCTCCCAGGCAAACACTGAAGCTTTCTTT
TRBJ1-6,TRBD1,TRBV9,NA,CASSPPGQGHSPLHF,TGTGCCAGCAGCCCACCGGGACAGGGACATTCACCCCTCCACTTT
TRBJ2-6,NA,TRBV11-1,few,CASSLVGSANVLTF,TGTGCCAGCAGCTTAGTCGGGTCGGCCAACGTCCTGACTTTC
TRBJ1-6,NA,TRBV12-5,NA,CASGKGAGDYSPLHF,TGTGCTAGTGGAAAAGGGGCAGGGGACTATTCACCCCTCCACTTT
TRBJ1-2,TRBD1,TRBV6-5,NA,CASSYLDRGYGYTF,TGTGCCAGCAGTTACTTAGACAGGGGTTATGGCTACACCTTC
TRBJ1-3,TRBD1,TRBV25-1,NA,CASSGTGGRRNTIYF,TGTGCCAGCAGTGGAACAGGGGGCAGAAGAAACACCATATATTTT
TRBJ2-2,TRBD2,TRBV18,NA,CASSPREAGGHTGELFF,TGTGCCAGCTCACCACGGGAAGCGGGAGGCCACACCGGGGAGCTGTTTTTT
TRBJ1-5,NA,TRBV7-8,NA,CASSSRAHVSQPQHF,TGTGCCAGCAGCTCCCGGGCACACGTGAGTCAGCCCCAGCATTTT
TRBJ2-1,NA,TRBV21-1,few,CASSERSAYNEQFF,TGTGCCAGCAGCGAAAGATCCGCCTACAATGAGCAGTTCTTC
TRBJ2-3,NA,TRBV27,NA,CASSFLAGPDTQYF,TGTGCCAGCAGTTTTCTTGCGGGGCCGGATACGCAGTATTTT
TRBJ1-1,NA,TRBV7-9,NA,CASSFRAENTEAFF,TGTGCCAGCAGCTTCCGGGCCGAGAACACTGAAGCTTTCTTT
TRBJ2-2,NA,TRBV21-1,NA,CASSKGWGCDGELFF,TGTGCCAGCAGCAAAGGCTGGGGGTGCGACGGGGAGCTGTTTTTT
TRBJ2-3,TRBD2,TRBV7-3,few,CASAGREDRTDTQYF,TGTGCCAGTGCCGGGCGGGAGGATCGTACAGATACGCAGTATTTT
TRBJ2-7,NA,TRBV5-8,NA,CASSLPPSYEQYF,TGTGCCAGCAGCCTGCCTCCCTCCTACGAGCAGTACTTC
TRBJ2-1,TRBD1,TRBV18,NA,CASSRDRGNEQFF,TGTGCCAGCTCAAGGGACAGGGGCAATGAGCAGTTCTTC
TRBJ2-5,NA,TRBV6-5,NA,CASSYSGGSPETQYF,TGTGCCAGCAGTTATTCAGGCGGTTCGCCAGAGACCCAGTACTTC
TRBJ2-3,NA,TRBV21-1,NA,CASKGKDGYTDTQYF,TGTGCCAGCAAAGGGAAGGATGGGTACACAGATACGCAGTATTTT
TRBJ1-6,TRBD1,TRBV4-1,NA,CASSPPTGGNSPLHF,TGCGCCAGCAGCCCCCCGACAGGGGGCAATTCACCCCTCCACTTT
TRBJ2-5,TRBD1,TRBV2,NA,CASSVDRGFETQYF,TGTGCCAGCAGTGTGGACAGGGGTTTCGAGACCCAGTACTTC
TRBJ2-7,NA,TRBV19,NA,CASSPTGTPFSYEQYF,TGTGCCAGTAGTCCGACCGGGACCCCCTTCTCCTACGAGCAGTACTTC
TRBJ2-6,NA,TRBV19,NA,CASSRTSSGANVLTF,TGTGCCAGTAGTCGCACTAGCTCTGGGGCCAACGTCCTGACTTTC
TRBJ2-7,TRBD1,TRBV19,NA,CASSPGQGTEQYF,TGTGCCAGTAGTCCCGGACAGGGGACCGAGCAGTACTTC